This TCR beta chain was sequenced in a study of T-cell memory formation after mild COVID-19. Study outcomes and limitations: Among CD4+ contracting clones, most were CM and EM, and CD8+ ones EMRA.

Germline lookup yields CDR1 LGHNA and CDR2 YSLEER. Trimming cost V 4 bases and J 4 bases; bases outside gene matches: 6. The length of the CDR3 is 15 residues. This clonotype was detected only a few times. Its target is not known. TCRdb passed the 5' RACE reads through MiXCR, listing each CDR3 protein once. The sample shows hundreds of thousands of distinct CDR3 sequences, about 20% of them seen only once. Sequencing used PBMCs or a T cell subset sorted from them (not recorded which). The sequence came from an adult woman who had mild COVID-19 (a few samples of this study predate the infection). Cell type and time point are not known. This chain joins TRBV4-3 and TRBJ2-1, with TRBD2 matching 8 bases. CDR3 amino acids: CASSLRTSSYNEQFF. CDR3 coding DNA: TGCGCCAGCAGCCTAAGGACTAGCAGTTACAATGAGCAGTTCTTC.